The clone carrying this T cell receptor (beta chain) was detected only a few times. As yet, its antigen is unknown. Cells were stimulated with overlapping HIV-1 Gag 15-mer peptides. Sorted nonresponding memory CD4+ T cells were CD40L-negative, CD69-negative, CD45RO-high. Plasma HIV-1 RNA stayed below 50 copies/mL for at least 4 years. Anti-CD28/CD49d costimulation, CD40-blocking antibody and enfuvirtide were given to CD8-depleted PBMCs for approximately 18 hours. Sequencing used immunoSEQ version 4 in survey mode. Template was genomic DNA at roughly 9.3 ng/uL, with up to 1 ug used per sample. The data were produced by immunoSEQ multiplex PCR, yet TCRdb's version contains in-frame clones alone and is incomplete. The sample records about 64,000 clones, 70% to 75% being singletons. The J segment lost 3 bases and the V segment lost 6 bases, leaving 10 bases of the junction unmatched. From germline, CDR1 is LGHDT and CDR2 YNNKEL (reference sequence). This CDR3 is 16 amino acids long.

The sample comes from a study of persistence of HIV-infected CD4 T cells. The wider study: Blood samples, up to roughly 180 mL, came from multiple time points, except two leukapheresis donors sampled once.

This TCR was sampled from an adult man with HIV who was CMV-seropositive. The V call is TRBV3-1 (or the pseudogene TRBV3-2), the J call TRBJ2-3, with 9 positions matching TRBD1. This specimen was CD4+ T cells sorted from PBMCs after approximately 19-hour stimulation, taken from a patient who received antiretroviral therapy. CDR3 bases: TGTGCCAGCAGGATTGCCGGGACAGGGAAAACAGATACGCAGTATTTT. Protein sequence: CASRIAGTGKTDTQYF.